Presented here are 5 T cell receptor beta chains from one specimen sequenced in a study of cytomegalovirus exposure and HLA in healthy donors. Assay used: immunoSEQ multiplex PCR; TCRdb lists only in-frame clones, some missing. The sample yields some 65,000 clones, around 97% seen once. The sequenced sample was PBMCs. The receptors shown here come from a man younger than 35 in good health and CMV-seronegative.

The V and J genes are TRBV6-5 and TRBJ2-1; TRBD1 aligns across 9 bases. Germline V gene lookup returns CDR1 MNHEY and CDR2 SVGAGI. CDR3 length: 14 residues. V lost 6 bases, J lost 7 bases, and 7 bases stayed unmatched. The CDR3 nucleotides are TGTGCCAGCAGAAGGACAGGGGCCCAGAATGAGCAGTTCTTC. It encodes CASRRTGAQNEQFF.

J is TRBJ1-1 and V is TRBV5-5; D unresolved. The V end lost 3 bases, the J end lost 6 bases, and 27 bases lay between the germline ends. The CDR3 is 18 residues long. CDR1 and CDR2 (germline): SGHKS, YYEKEE (reference sequence). This chain's CDR3 is CASSSSLLAAAEGAEAFF. The CDR3, as DNA: TGTGCCAGCAGCTCTTCCCTCCTGGCGGCAGCCGAGGGTGCTGAAGCTTTCTTT.

This chain connects TRBV6-6 to TRBJ2-7; 7 bases line up with TRBD1. The germline gives CDR1 MNHNY, CDR2 SVGAGI (reference sequence). The ends lost 5 bases at V and 3 bases at J; junction bases unmatched: 10. This CDR3 is 15 amino acids long. The CDR3 loop is CASSMTGTASYEQYF. The CDR3 bases are TGTGCCAGCAGTATGACCGGGACAGCGAGCTACGAGCAGTACTTC.

The rearrangement joins TRBV19 to TRBJ2-7; D perhaps matches TRBD2 (5 bases). Trimming removed 5 bases from V and 3 bases from J, with 11 bases in between. The length of the CDR3 is 13 residues. Germline-derived CDR1 and CDR2 are LNHDA and SQIVND (reference sequence). This CDR3 reads CASSAGLIYEQYF. Written as DNA, the CDR3 is TGTGCCAGTAGTGCCGGACTGATCTACGAGCAGTACTTC.

V is TRBV5-1 and J is TRBJ1-2; D unclear. Germline values: CDR1 SGHRS, CDR2 YFSETQ. This CDR3 region has 16 residues. Trimming cost V 0 bases and J 8 bases, with 20 bases left between them. CDR3 DNA sequence: TGCGCCAGCAGCTTGGTTTCTCCTGGGCAGGCCCGGGGCTACACCTTC. Its protein product is CASSLVSPGQARGYTF.